The clone carrying this TCR beta chain was observed many times. No antigen is known for it. This CDR3 is built from 12 residues. V was shortened by 5 bases and J by 7 bases, with 12 bases between the two germline ends. CDR1 is DFQATT, CDR2 SNEGSKA, per germline (reference sequence). Template switching created a universal primer site, and the cDNA included unique molecular identifiers. MiXCR, run by TCRdb on the 5' RACE reads, gives a single entry per CDR3 protein. The table has a few hundred thousand distinct CDR3 sequences, about an eighth seen once. This specimen belongs to a study of identical twins. Study observations and caveats: Less excess twin sharing appeared in beta out-of-frame sequences. The abundant beta clonotypes from cord blood had fewer insertions, and memory repertoires had none of this.

This same sample was also part of a study on yellow fever vaccine responses in identical twins.

V gene TRBV20-1 combines with J gene TRBJ1-5, with D perhaps matching TRBD1 (6 bases). The sequenced sample consisted of memory (CD45RO+) T cells sorted from blood. The sequence derives from a woman younger than 35 in good health. The CDR3 DNA sequence: TGCAGTGCTCGAAAGGGGGGCCAGCCCCAGCATTTT. It yields the protein CSARKGGQPQHF.